This T cell receptor beta chain was obtained from a study of tumour-infiltrating T cells in Burkitt lymphoma. At the level of the study: All epidemiological Burkitt lymphoma subtypes were represented in the cohort. Overall and progression-free survival were predicted by productive clonality.

To note about this clone: Its antigen is not known.

Overall study findings and caveats: Public clonotypes, several, appeared across numerous Burkitt lymphoma patients.

This CDR3 spans 14 amino acids. Trimming took off 4 bases at V and 8 bases at J, with 17 bases between the two ends. Germline V CDR1 and CDR2: MGHRA, YSYEKL. Using immunoSEQ multiplex PCR, the repertoire was profiled, and TCRdb retains in-frame clones only, with some absent. This table has about 50,000 clones, 31% appearing once. The sample consisted of tumor tissue. The clonotype originates from a human donor with Burkitt lymphoma. The chain recombines TRBV4-1 with TRBJ1-2; D may be TRBD1 (6 bases). The CDR3 region is CASSRDQGPQGYTF. CDR3 nucleotides: TGCGCCAGCAGCCGAGACCAGGGGCCTCAGGGCTACACCTTC.